The sample holds one count of the clone carrying this T cell receptor (beta chain). The sample belongs to a study of blood T cell repertoires in COVID-19. Profiled with immunoSEQ multiplex PCR; TCRdb holds only in-frame clones, not every one. The repertoire holds about 120,000 clones, with around 87% as singletons. With V trimmed by 4 bases and J by 9 bases, 6 bases remained unmatched. CDR3 length: 14 amino acids. Germline loops: CDR1 SGHDN, CDR2 FVKESK. Specimen: peripheral blood. The source is a human donor in a cohort sampled during active COVID-19. The rearrangement links TRBV14 to TRBJ2-1; the match to TRBD1 covers 10 bases. CDR3 nucleotides: TGTGCCAGCAGCCGGGACAGGGGCATGGGTGAGCAGTTCTTC. Residues: CASSRDRGMGEQFF.